This section outlines one TCR beta chain sequence together with its context. The junction differs from germline at one of its ends, possibly a read error. The sample originates from a study of shared T cell receptors in the human thymus. The method was immunoSEQ multiplex PCR; TCRdb's version includes in-frame clones alone and lacks a portion of them. The table has over 650,000 clones, more than 70% seen once. The data also belong to a second study, concerning human thymus T cells. Turning to that study: Infants, healthy and Finnish, who were having corrective surgery for congenital heart defects served as donors.

Material: thymocytes. The sequence derives from a boy under three years old with a congenital heart defect.

The CDR3 DNA sequence: TGTACCAGCAGCATCACAGGGGATCATGGCTACACCTTC. It translates to CTSSITGDHGYTF. V and J are TRBV7-9 and TRBJ1-2; 7 bases line up with TRBD1. This CDR3 has 13 residues. The germline CDR1 and CDR2 sequences are SEHNR and FQNEAQ (reference sequence).